The 4 T cell receptor beta chains in this list originate from one sample, sequenced in a study of blood T cell repertoires in COVID-19. Sequencing used immunoSEQ multiplex PCR; TCRdb keeps in-frame clones, though not all of them. The sample contains approximately 80,000 clones, around 86% of which appear only once. The sample consisted of peripheral blood. These receptors were obtained from a man in his forties or fifties with acute or convalescent COVID-19.

V and J are TRBV7-7 and TRBJ2-1; 8 bases are shared with TRBD2. Germline values: CDR1 SSHAT, CDR2 FNYEAQ (reference sequence). With 2 bases clipped from V and 2 bases from J, the junction kept 2 bases outside the gene matches. This CDR3 spans 15 amino acids. This CDR3 is CASSLREGPYNEQFF. The CDR3 nucleotides read TGTGCCAGCAGCTTACGGGAGGGCCCCTACAATGAGCAGTTCTTC.

In this sample, this clone turned up a few times. This sequence joins TRBV9 and TRBJ2-7, with 7 bases lining up with TRBD1. V lost 2 bases and J lost 4; bases outside the gene matches: 6. This CDR3 contains 14 residues. The germline CDR1 and CDR2 sequences are SGDLS and YYNGEE. CDR3: CASSVGTDIYEQYF. The CDR3 DNA sequence: TGTGCCAGCAGCGTCGGGACAGATATTTACGAGCAGTACTTC.

The chain has TRBV6-1 and TRBJ2-3; 9 bases map to TRBD2. The CDR3 loop spans 14 amino acids. V dropped 3 bases and J dropped 5; count of bases not matched to a gene: 3. Per the germline V gene, CDR1 is MNHNS and CDR2 is SASEGT. The DNA for the CDR3 is TGTGCCAGCAGTGACGCGGGGGGGCAAGATACGCAGTATTTT. This gives the protein CASSDAGGQDTQYF.

The chain carries TRBV6-1 and TRBJ2-2; 7 bases align to TRBD2. Per germline, CDR1 MNHNS and CDR2 SASEGT. This CDR3 comprises 16 residues. V gave up 0 bases and J gave up 6 bases; unmatched junction bases: 7. In DNA, the CDR3 is TGTGCCAGCAGTGAAGCAGAACTAGCGAAGGCCGGGGAGCTGTTTTTT. Protein product: CASSEAELAKAGELFF.